The sample holds many counts of the clone carrying this T cell receptor beta chain. Its specificity is unknown. This entry belongs to a study of early T cells in non-severe SARS-CoV-2 infection. Overall study context: Sequencing was performed on bulk RNA from unsorted whole blood, leaving chains unpaired.

Unique molecular identifiers were affixed to single, distinct cDNA molecules. MiXCR, run by TCRdb on the 5' RACE reads, gives a single entry per CDR3 protein. Among 55,000 to 85,000 distinct CDR3 sequences listed, 12% were seen once. General study points: Anti-spike CD8 specificities were favored by VDJdb matching, whose results missed private and CD4 specificities.

The CDR3 extends over 13 amino acids. From germline, CDR1 is MNHEY and CDR2 SVGAGI. The V gene lost 6 bases and the J gene lost 1 base, with 9 bases spanning the gap. This chain links TRBV6-5 with TRBJ1-1; D is uncertain. Material: whole blood. The receptor was isolated from an adult who was a healthcare worker with PCR-confirmed SARS-CoV-2 infection or an uninfected control (not recorded which). The CDR3 DNA reads as TGTGCCAGCAGCCCGGATAAGAACACTGAAGCTTTCTTT. This sequence encodes CASSPDKNTEAFF.